This T cell receptor beta chain was documented in a study of human T cells and chemical hapten exposure. About the study: Diagnoses of alopecia areata, totalis or universalis occurred in mostly female patients. General study findings and limits: Because they had alopecia, donors may respond immunologically unlike healthy people.

This clonotype was picked up a small number of times. Its antigen remains unidentified. Documented time point: patch test 1, 2 weeks after DPC sensitization. Treatment: therapeutic diphenylcyclopropenone sensitization with weekly scalp DPC. TCRdb redid the calling of the RACE reads with MiXCR, one entry per CDR3 protein. The sample consists of under 200,000 distinct CDR3 sequences, 14% of them appearing once. This CDR3 contains 15 residues. V was trimmed by 5 bases and J by 5 bases, leaving 18 bases between them. Material: whole blood, obtained in connection with sensitization to the hapten diphenylcyclopropenone (DPC). This TCR was recovered from a woman aged 25 to 39 with alopecia areata. Some clones in this sample may be carry-over from other donors' samples. The chain recombines TRBV12-3 or TRBV12-4 with TRBJ2-5, with D maybe TRBD2 (5 bases). CDR3 sequence: CASSPDRGFSETQYF. Here the CDR3 DNA reads TGTGCCAGCAGTCCTGACCGGGGTTTCAGTGAGACCCAGTACTTC.